These T cell receptor beta chains were read from a single sample in a study of shared clonotypes between healthy human individuals. TCRdb's copy holds only in-frame clones and misses some; the assay was immunoSEQ multiplex PCR. The data contain about 2,200,000 clones, 93% of them singletons. The source material was naive CD8+ T cells from PBMCs. The receptors stem from a man younger than 30 in good health. Some clones in this sample may be carry-over from other donors' samples. Each CDR3 is given without its conserved first and last residue. The order of the fields is V gene, CDR3 protein.

TRBV28 | ASSLFRDNEQF
TRBV11-2 | ASSRHRGPNNEQF
TRBV19 | ASSMARSNEQF
TRBV28 | ASRGEQDPKGQREAPY
TRBV7-8 | ASSLRSRLDTEAF
TRBV27 | ASSYSPPEGYGYT
TRBV27 | ASSPLAGGPTDTQY
TRBV4-1 | ASSQWTGKAYEQY
TRBV27 | ASSLRAGGTEAF
TRBV4-1 | ASSQSPSAVYGYT
TRBV29-1 | SVGTGEYAGYT
TRBV28 | ASSFSRGTGELF
TRBV4-3 | ASSQDRSDYNEQF
TRBV9 | ASSVTHGSPGSPPVPIH
TRBV7-9 | ASSPRGGVEQY
TRBV11-2 | ASSLVGGSSYEQY
TRBV28 | ASSLTGWTEKLF
TRBV4-1 | ASSQRDRGGYEQY
TRBV28 | ASSWARGQPQH
TRBV27 | ASSLLQGQGDTGELF
TRBV19 | ASSMGTSLAKNEQY
TRBV9 | ASSVGDWQNEQY
TRBV14 | ASSQVVNTEAF
TRBV29-1 | SVVSDNGNTIY
TRBV19 | ASRGGSWTDTQY
TRBV5-4 | ASSPPGAAYEQY
TRBV28 | ASSNDRGQGSNQPQH
TRBV9 | ASSVARGGQSSGANVLT
TRBV28 | ASSRVTGVNTEAF
TRBV19 | ASSNGLSSYNEQF
TRBV4-1 | ASSLRLAGVGNEQF
TRBV18 | ASATTTSGSLHEQY
TRBV27 | ASRSGPNSNQPQH
TRBV7-8 | ASSLEGGNQPQH
TRBV28 | ASRLQGQGTEAF
TRBV28 | ASSLQGRGNQPQH
TRBV14 | ASSQGIAIAYEQY